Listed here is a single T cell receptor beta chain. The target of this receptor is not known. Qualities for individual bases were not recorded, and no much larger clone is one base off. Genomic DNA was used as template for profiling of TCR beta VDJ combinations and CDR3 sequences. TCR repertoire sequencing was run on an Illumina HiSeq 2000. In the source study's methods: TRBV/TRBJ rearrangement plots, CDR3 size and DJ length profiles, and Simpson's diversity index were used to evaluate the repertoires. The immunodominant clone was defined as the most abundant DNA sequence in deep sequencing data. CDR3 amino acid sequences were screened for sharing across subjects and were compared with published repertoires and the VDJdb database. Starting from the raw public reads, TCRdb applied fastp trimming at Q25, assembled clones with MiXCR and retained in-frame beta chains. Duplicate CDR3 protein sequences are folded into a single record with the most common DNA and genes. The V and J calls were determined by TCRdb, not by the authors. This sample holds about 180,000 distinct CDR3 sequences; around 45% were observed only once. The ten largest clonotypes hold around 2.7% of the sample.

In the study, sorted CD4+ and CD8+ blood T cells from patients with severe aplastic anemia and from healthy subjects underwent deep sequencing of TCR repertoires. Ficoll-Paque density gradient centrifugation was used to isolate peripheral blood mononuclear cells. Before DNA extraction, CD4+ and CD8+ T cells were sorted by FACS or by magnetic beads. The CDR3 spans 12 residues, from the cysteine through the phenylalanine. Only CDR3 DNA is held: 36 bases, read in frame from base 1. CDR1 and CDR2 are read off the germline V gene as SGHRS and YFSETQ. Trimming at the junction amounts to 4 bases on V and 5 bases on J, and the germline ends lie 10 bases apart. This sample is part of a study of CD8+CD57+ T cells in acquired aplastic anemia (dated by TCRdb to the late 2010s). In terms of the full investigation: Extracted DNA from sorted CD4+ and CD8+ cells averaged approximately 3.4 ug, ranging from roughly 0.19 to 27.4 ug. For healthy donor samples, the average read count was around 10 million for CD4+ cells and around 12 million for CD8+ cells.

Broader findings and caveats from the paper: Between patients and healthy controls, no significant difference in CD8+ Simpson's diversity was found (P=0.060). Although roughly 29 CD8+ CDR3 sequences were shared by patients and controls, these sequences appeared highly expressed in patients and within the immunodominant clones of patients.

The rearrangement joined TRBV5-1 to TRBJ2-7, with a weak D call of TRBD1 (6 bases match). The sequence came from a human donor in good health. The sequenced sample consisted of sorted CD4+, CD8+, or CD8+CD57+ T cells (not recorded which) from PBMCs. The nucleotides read TGCGCCAGCAGCAAGGACAGAGACGAGCAGTACTTC. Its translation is CASSKDRDEQYF.